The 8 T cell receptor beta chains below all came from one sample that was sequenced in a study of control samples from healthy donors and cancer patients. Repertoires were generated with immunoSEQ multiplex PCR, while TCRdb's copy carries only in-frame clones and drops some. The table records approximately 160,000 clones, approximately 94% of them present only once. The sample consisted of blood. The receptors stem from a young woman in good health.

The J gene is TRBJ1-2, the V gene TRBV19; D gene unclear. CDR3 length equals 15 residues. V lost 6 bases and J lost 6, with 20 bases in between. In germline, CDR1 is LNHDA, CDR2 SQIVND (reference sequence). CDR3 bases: TGTGCCAGTAGGCGAACGGGTCAGTTCTTCCATGGCTACACCTTC. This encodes CASRRTGQFFHGYTF.

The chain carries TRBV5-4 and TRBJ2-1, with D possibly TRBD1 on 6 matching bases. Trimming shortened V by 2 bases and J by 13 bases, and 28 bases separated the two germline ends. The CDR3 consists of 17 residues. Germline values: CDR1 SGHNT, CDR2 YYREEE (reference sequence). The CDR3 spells CASSFGVPRGHSAPQFF. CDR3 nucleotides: TGTGCCAGCAGCTTTGGGGTGCCCAGGGGCCACTCCGCACCCCAGTTCTTC. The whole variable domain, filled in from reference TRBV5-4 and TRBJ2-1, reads ETGVTQSPTHLIKTRGQQVTLRCSSQSGHNTVSWYQQALGQGPQFIFQYYREEENGRGNFPPRFSGLQFPNYSSELNVNALELDDSALYLCASSFGVPRGHSAPQFFGPGTRLTVL.

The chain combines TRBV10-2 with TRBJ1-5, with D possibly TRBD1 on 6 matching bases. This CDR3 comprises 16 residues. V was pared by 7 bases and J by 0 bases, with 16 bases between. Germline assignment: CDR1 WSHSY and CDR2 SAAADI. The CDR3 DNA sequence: TGCGCCAGCAAATCGGACAGAGGACCTAGCAATCAGCCCCAGCATTTT. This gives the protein CASKSDRGPSNQPQHF.

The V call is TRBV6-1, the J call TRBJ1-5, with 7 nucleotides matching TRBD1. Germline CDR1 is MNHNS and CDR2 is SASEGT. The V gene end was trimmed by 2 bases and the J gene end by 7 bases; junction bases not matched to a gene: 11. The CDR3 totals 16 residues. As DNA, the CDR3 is TGTGCCAGCAGTGAACTAATTTGGACAGGTTGGCAGCCCCAGCATTTT. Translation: CASSELIWTGWQPQHF.

In DNA, the CDR3 is TGTGCCAGCAGCTTGTTCCGGGAGCAGTACTTC. This translates into CASSLFREQYF. This chain uses TRBV11-2 with TRBJ2-7; D gene unclear. The CDR3 length is 11 residues. V was pared by 3 bases and J by 7 bases, with 7 bases between. CDR1 is SGHAT, CDR2 FQNNGV, per germline.

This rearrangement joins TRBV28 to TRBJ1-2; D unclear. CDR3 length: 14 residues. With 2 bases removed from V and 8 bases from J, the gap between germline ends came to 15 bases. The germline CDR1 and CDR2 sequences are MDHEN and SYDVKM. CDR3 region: CASSLKRASEGYTF. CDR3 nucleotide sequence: TGTGCCAGCAGTTTAAAGAGGGCCTCGGAGGGCTACACCTTC.

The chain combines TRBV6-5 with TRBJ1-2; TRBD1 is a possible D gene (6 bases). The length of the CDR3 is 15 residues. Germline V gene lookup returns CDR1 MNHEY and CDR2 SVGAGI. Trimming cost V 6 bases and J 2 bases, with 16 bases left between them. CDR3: CASSPKGGVNYGYTF. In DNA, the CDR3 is TGTGCCAGCAGCCCAAAGGGGGGGGTGAACTATGGCTACACCTTC.

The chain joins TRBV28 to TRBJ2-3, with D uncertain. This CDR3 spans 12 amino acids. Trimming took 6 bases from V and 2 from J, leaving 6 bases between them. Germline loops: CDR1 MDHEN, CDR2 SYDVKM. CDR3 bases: TGTGCCAGCAGCACCTCCACAGATACGCAGTATTTT. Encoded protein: CASSTSTDTQYF.